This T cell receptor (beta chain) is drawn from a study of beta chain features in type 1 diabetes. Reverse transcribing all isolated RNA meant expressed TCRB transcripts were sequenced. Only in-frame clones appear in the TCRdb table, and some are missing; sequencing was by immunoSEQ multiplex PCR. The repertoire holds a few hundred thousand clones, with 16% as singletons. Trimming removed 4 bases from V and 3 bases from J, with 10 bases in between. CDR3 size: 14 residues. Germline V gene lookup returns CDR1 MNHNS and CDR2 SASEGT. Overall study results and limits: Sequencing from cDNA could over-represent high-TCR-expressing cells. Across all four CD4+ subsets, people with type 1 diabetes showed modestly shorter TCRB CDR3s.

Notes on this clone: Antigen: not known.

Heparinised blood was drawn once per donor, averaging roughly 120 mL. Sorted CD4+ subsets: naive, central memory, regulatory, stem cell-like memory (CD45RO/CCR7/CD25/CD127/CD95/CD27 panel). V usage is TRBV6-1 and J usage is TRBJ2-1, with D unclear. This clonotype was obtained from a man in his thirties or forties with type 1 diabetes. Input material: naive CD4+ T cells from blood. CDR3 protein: CASSGFSGYNEQFF. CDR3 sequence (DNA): TGTGCCAGCAGTGGCTTCTCCGGCTACAATGAGCAGTTCTTC.